A selection of T cell receptor beta chains follows, all from one sample in a study of shared clonotypes between healthy human individuals. TCRdb's copy holds only in-frame clones and misses some; the assay was immunoSEQ multiplex PCR. The sample has 1.5 million to 2.5 million clones; just under 95% are singletons. The specimen sequenced was naive CD8+ T cells sorted from blood. The receptors were gathered from a young man in good health. Both conserved end residues are part of each CDR3. D genes are given only for firm matches. Clone sizes are given selectively: once, few, many, or a class where the clone is expanded.

TRBD1,-,TRBV19,TRBJ1-1,TGTGCCAGTAGTATAATTCCTGGGACAGGAGAAGCTTTCTTT,CASSIIPGTGEAFF
TRBD1,-,TRBV7-8,TRBJ2-7,TGTGCCAGCAGCTTAGCCGGGACAGGGGACGAGCAGTACTTC,CASSLAGTGDEQYF
-,-,TRBV7-6,TRBJ2-1,TGTGCCAGCAGTCCCCCTGGGGTCAATGAGCAGTTCTTC,CASSPPGVNEQFF
-,-,TRBV4-1,TRBJ1-2,TGCGCCAGCAGCCAAGACTCTAGGGGCTACACCTTC,CASSQDSRGYTF
TRBD1,-,TRBV5-1,TRBJ2-7,TGCGCCAGCAGCCGGGACAGAGCCTACGAGCAGTACTTC,CASSRDRAYEQYF
-,-,TRBV27,TRBJ2-5,TGTGCCAGCAGTTTATCGGCGGCAGCCTGGGAGACCCAGTACTTC,CASSLSAAAWETQYF
-,-,TRBV10-1,TRBJ2-5,TGCGCCAGCAGTGAAGGGGTAGGGGAGACCCAGTACTTC,CASSEGVGETQYF
-,-,TRBV4-1,TRBJ1-6,TGCGCCAGCAGCCACCACGGGCCGAATTCACCCCTCCACTTT,CASSHHGPNSPLHF
TRBD2,-,TRBV5-1,TRBJ2-2,TGCGCCAGCAGTCCGGGACGGGTAGCGGGAGTTCTGAACACCGGGGAGCTGTTTTTT,CASSPGRVAGVLNTGELFF
-,-,TRBV19,TRBJ2-3,TGTGCCAGTAGCCACGTGGGCGGGTCGGATACGCAGTATTTT,CASSHVGGSDTQYF
-,-,TRBV7-9,TRBJ2-3,TGTGCCAGCAGACTCGGCGCAGATACGCAGTATTTT,CASRLGADTQYF
TRBD2,-,TRBV9,TRBJ2-5,TGTGCCAGCAGCGTAGGGACTAGCGGGGGGCCCTTTGGCGAGACCCAGTACTTC,CASSVGTSGGPFGETQYF
-,once,TRBV27,TRBJ2-5,TGTGCCAGCAGTCCCTTTATCGGGCAGGGCAACCAAGAGACCCAGTACTTC,CASSPFIGQGNQETQYF
-,-,TRBV4-1,TRBJ1-4,TGCGCCAGCAGCCACGAGAGGACAGACTATAATGAAAAACTGTTTTTT,CASSHERTDYNEKLFF
-,-,TRBV5-6,TRBJ2-2,TGTGCCAGCAGCTCAGGTAGCCACACCGGGGAGCTGTTTTTT,CASSSGSHTGELFF
-,-,TRBV6-1,TRBJ1-5,TGTGCCAGCAGTGAGGTAGGGGAGGGGGGCAATCAGCCCCAGCATTTT,CASSEVGEGGNQPQHF
-,once,TRBV10-2,TRBJ2-7,TGCGCCAGCAAGGTTACAGGTGAAGGCTACGAGCAGTACTTC,CASKVTGEGYEQYF
-,-,TRBV6-5,TRBJ2-2,TGTGCCAGCAGTTATCTGGAGGGTCAGGCCGGGGAGCTGTTTTTT,CASSYLEGQAGELFF
-,-,TRBV6-6,TRBJ1-2,TGTGCCAGCAGTTACGACAGTGGGTTGGGCTACACCTTC,CASSYDSGLGYTF
-,-,TRBV4-1,TRBJ2-7,TGCGCCAGCAGCCATGGGGCCACGGGCTCCTACGAGCAGTACTTC,CASSHGATGSYEQYF
-,once,TRBV9,TRBJ2-3,TGTGCCAGCAGCGTATCAAGGGCAGATACGCAGTATTTT,CASSVSRADTQYF
-,-,TRBV25-1,TRBJ2-1,TGTGCCAGCAGTGAATACCGGGCTTTGGGCAATGAGCAGTTCTTC,CASSEYRALGNEQFF
-,-,TRBV27,TRBJ1-2,TGTGCCAGCAGACCAGAGTATGGGGGACTCTATGGCTACACCTTC,CASRPEYGGLYGYTF
TRBD1,-,TRBV7-9,TRBJ1-3,TGTGCCAGCAGCGCATTCCCGGGACAGGACTCTGGAAACACCATATATTTT,CASSAFPGQDSGNTIYF
TRBD1,-,TRBV5-4,TRBJ2-3,TGTGCCAGCACCTCGACAGGGGGGACAGATACGCAGTATTTT,CASTSTGGTDTQYF
TRBD1,-,TRBV28,TRBJ2-7,TGTGCCAGCAGTCCCAGGACAGGGGGCCCGTACGAGCAGTACTTC,CASSPRTGGPYEQYF
-,-,TRBV5-6,TRBJ2-1,TGTGCCAGCAGCTCGCAGGGGATCTACAATGAGCAGTTCTTC,CASSSQGIYNEQFF
TRBD2,-,TRBV5-5,TRBJ2-7,TGTGCCAGCAGCTTCAAAGCGGGAGATTGGCGCGAGCAGTACTTC,CASSFKAGDWREQYF
-,-,TRBV27,TRBJ1-1,TGTGCCAGCAGTTCACCTCAGCCGGGGCGGAAGGGAAACACTGAAGCTTTCTTT,CASSSPQPGRKGNTEAFF
-,-,TRBV19,TRBJ2-7,TGTGCCAGCCGCCGTGACAGGGAGGGAAGCTCCTACGAGCAGTACTTC,CASRRDREGSSYEQYF
-,-,TRBV28,TRBJ2-7,TGTGCCAGCAGTTCCCGGCCCCAGCCACACGAGCAGTACTTC,CASSSRPQPHEQYF
-,-,TRBV7-8,TRBJ2-1,TGTGCCAGCAGCGCGTCGTGGAGATCGGGAGATAATAAGGAGCAGTTCTTC,CASSASWRSGDNKEQFF
-,-,TRBV9,TRBJ2-3,TGTGCCAGCAGCGCCCTCACCCGTAACACAGATACGCAGTATTTT,CASSALTRNTDTQYF
TRBD1,-,TRBV7-3,TRBJ2-2,TGTGCCAGCAGCCCGACAGGGTCCGGGGAGCTGTTTTTT,CASSPTGSGELFF
-,-,TRBV28,TRBJ2-3,TGTGCCAGCACTATGATAGTCAGCGTCTTAAACACAGATACGCAGTATTTT,CASTMIVSVLNTDTQYF
TRBD2,-,TRBV5-4,TRBJ2-1,TGTGCCAGCAGCTCTACGGGACTAGCGGGGGACAATGAGCAGTTCTTC,CASSSTGLAGDNEQFF
-,-,TRBV4-1,TRBJ2-7,TGCGCCAGCAGCCAAGAAAGACCACAGGGTATTACCTACGAGCAGTACTTC,CASSQERPQGITYEQYF
-,-,TRBV27,TRBJ2-3,TGTGCCAGCAGTTTAAGGGGGGCCGGCACAGATACGCAGTATTTT,CASSLRGAGTDTQYF
-,-,TRBV4-1,TRBJ1-1,TGCGCCAGCAGCCCAGAAATAGGGCTGTGGGCTCGCGCTTTCTTT,CASSPEIGLWARAFF
TRBD1,-,TRBV9,TRBJ1-1,TGTGCCAGCAGCTCATCAGGGGGTATGATGAACACTGAAGCTTTCTTT,CASSSSGGMMNTEAFF
-,-,TRBV12-5,TRBJ1-2,TGTGCTAGTGGTTTGGATACAGCCGCAATCTATGGCTACACCTTC,CASGLDTAAIYGYTF
TRBD2,-,TRBV5-1,TRBJ2-5,TGCGCCAGCAGCTTGGGACTAGCGGAAGAGATCGGTTGGGAGACCCAGTACTTC,CASSLGLAEEIGWETQYF
-,-,TRBV7-9,TRBJ2-5,TGTGCCAGCAGCCCTAGTGAGGAAGAGACCCAGTACTTC,CASSPSEEETQYF
-,-,TRBV7-2,TRBJ2-7,TGTGCCAGCAGCTTAGGGCCTGGCGAGCAGTACTTC,CASSLGPGEQYF
-,-,TRBV6-1,TRBJ2-2,TGTGCCAGTCTGGGTGGGAGGAACACCGGGGAGCTGTTTTTT,CASLGGRNTGELFF
-,-,TRBV5-4,TRBJ2-7,TGTGCCAGCAGCTTGGGGGCAGGGGCTCTCGAGCAGTACTTC,CASSLGAGALEQYF
-,-,TRBV28,TRBJ2-7,TGTGCCAGCAACCGGGGACTTACCTACGAGCAGTACTTC,CASNRGLTYEQYF
TRBD2,-,TRBV5-6,TRBJ2-7,TGTGCCAGCAGCTCCGGACTAGCGGGAGCAGCGGAGCAGTACTTC,CASSSGLAGAAEQYF
-,-,TRBV12-5,TRBJ2-2,TGTGCTAGTGGTTTTAACACCGGGGAGCTGTTTTTT,CASGFNTGELFF
-,-,TRBV4-1,TRBJ2-7,TGCGCCAGCAGCCAAAGCCGCAGTTTCTCCTACGAGCAGTACTTC,CASSQSRSFSYEQYF
TRBD1,-,TRBV4-1,TRBJ1-1,TGCGCCAGCAGCCAACCGACAGGGTTGGACACTGAAGCTTTCTTT,CASSQPTGLDTEAFF
-,-,TRBV6-1,TRBJ1-6,TGTGCCAGCAGTGAAGTGAGGAGGAGCTCCTATAATTCACCCCTCCACTTT,CASSEVRRSSYNSPLHF
TRBD1,-,TRBV9,TRBJ2-2,TGTGCCAGCAGCCATGAACAGGGGGACTTTACCGGGGAGCTGTTTTTT,CASSHEQGDFTGELFF
-,-,TRBV19,TRBJ2-5,TGTGCCAGTAGTTATAGACTAGTTCTAGAAGAGACCCAGTACTTC,CASSYRLVLEETQYF
-,-,TRBV30,TRBJ1-2,TGTGCCTGGAGTGGTGGAATCTATGGCTACACCTTC,CAWSGGIYGYTF
-,-,TRBV28,TRBJ2-7,TGTGCCAGCACCCAGACAGGCTCCTACGAGCAGTACTTC,CASTQTGSYEQYF
TRBD1,-,TRBV5-1,TRBJ2-7,TGCGCCAGCAGCCCCACGGGGACAGGGGGGTACGAGCAGTACTTC,CASSPTGTGGYEQYF
-,-,TRBV7-9,TRBJ2-1,TGTGCCAGCAGCGACGCCTTTGAGCAGTTCTTC,CASSDAFEQFF
TRBD1,-,TRBV5-8,TRBJ1-1,TGTGCCAGCAGTGGGGACAGGGGACCGGACACTGAAGCTTTCTTT,CASSGDRGPDTEAFF